These T cell receptor beta chains were read from a single sample in a study of cytomegalovirus exposure and HLA in healthy donors. Using immunoSEQ multiplex PCR, the repertoire was profiled, and TCRdb retains in-frame clones only, with some absent. The repertoire holds 250,000 to 300,000 clones, with 80% to 90% as singletons. Sequenced input: PBMCs. The receptor set was obtained from a woman between 18 and 29 years old in good health and CMV-seronegative. Both conserved end residues are part of each CDR3. The order of the fields is clone size, J gene, D gene, V gene, CDR3 DNA, CDR3 protein. A D gene is named only where the DNA matches it firmly. Clone size is not always given. Where it is, it says once, few, many or a class for expanded clones.

.,TRBJ2-2,TRBD2,TRBV30,TGTGCCTGGAGTGAAAGGACTAGCGGGAGCGTCGGGGAGCTGTTTTTT,CAWSERTSGSVGELFF
.,TRBJ2-1,.,TRBV7-6,TGTGCCAGCAGCTTAGCCGGCGGGTATGAGCAGTTCTTC,CASSLAGGYEQFF
.,TRBJ2-2,.,TRBV18,TGTGCCAGCTCACCAGAGCCACAGTTCACCGGGGAGCTGTTTTTT,CASSPEPQFTGELFF
few,TRBJ1-5,TRBD1,TRBV6-1,TGTGCCAGCAGTGAGACAGGGGCGAGCAATCAGCCCCAGCATTTT,CASSETGASNQPQHF
.,TRBJ1-2,TRBD1,TRBV29-1,TGCAGCGTTGAAAGTACTTGGACAGGGGGCAAGTATGGCTACACCTTC,CSVESTWTGGKYGYTF
.,TRBJ2-5,TRBD1,TRBV10-1,TGCGCCAGCAGTGCGTCAGGGGGCGAGGAGACCCAGTACTTC,CASSASGGEETQYF
.,TRBJ2-3,TRBD2,TRBV5-1,TGCGCCAGCAGCTTAGGACTAGCGGGGTTAGGGGATACGCAGTATTTT,CASSLGLAGLGDTQYF
.,TRBJ1-2,TRBD1,TRBV25-1,TGTGCCAGCAGTGGGACAGGGGTTCATTATGGCTACACCTTC,CASSGTGVHYGYTF
.,TRBJ2-3,TRBD2,TRBV2,TGTGCCAGCATGCCTAGCGGGAGGGATACGCAGTATTTT,CASMPSGRDTQYF
once,TRBJ1-3,TRBD1,TRBV28,TGTGCCAGCAGTTTAGAGGGATGGGGGACAGGGGGACACTCTGGAAACACCATATATTTT,CASSLEGWGTGGHSGNTIYF
.,TRBJ2-5,TRBD2,TRBV29-1,TGCAGCGTTGGACAAGCGGGGGGTCGAGAGACCCAGTACTTC,CSVGQAGGRETQYF
.,TRBJ2-5,TRBD1,TRBV5-1,TGCGCCAGCAGCTTGAGGGACAGGGAAGGGGAGACCCAGTACTTC,CASSLRDREGETQYF
.,TRBJ2-1,TRBD2,TRBV10-1,TGCGCCAGTCAAGAGAACGGACTAGCGGGGGGAGGAAATGAGCAGTTCTTC,CASQENGLAGGGNEQFF
.,TRBJ1-5,.,TRBV30,TGTGCCTGGAGTGGAACATCCCAACAGCCCCAGCATTTT,CAWSGTSQQPQHF
.,TRBJ2-7,TRBD2,TRBV5-6,TGTGCCAGCAGCTACGAGGGACTAGCGCGTTCCTACGAGCAGTACTTC,CASSYEGLARSYEQYF
.,TRBJ2-1,.,TRBV28,TGTGCCTGCGGAGAGGGTCGGACCTACAATGAGCAGTTCTTC,CACGEGRTYNEQFF
.,TRBJ2-3,TRBD2,TRBV5-1,TGCGCCAGCAGCTTGGAGGGGACTAGCGGAGATACGCAGTATTTT,CASSLEGTSGDTQYF
.,TRBJ1-4,.,TRBV30,TGTGCCTGGAGTTGGCTGGGAGCTAATGAAAAACTGTTTTTT,CAWSWLGANEKLFF
.,TRBJ1-2,TRBD1,TRBV6-4,TGTGCCAGCAGTGCGGGACAGGGGGAGGATGGCTACACCTTC,CASSAGQGEDGYTF
.,TRBJ2-2,.,TRBV9,TGTGCCAGCTCGCGGAACACCGGGGAGCTGTTTTTT,CASSRNTGELFF
.,TRBJ1-5,.,TRBV28,TGTGCCAGCAAACAGCCATATAGCAATCAGCCCCAGCATTTT,CASKQPYSNQPQHF
.,TRBJ1-4,TRBD1,TRBV30,TGTGCCTGGAGTGTACGACCGTGGACAGGGGATAATGAAAAACTGTTTTTT,CAWSVRPWTGDNEKLFF
.,TRBJ2-6,.,TRBV5-1,TGCGCCAGCAGCTTGCCCGCCGGGGGGCTTGGGGCCAACGTCCTGACTTTC,CASSLPAGGLGANVLTF
.,TRBJ2-1,.,TRBV5-6,TGTGCCAGCAGCCTGCCTCTACGCAATGAGCAGTTCTTC,CASSLPLRNEQFF
.,TRBJ2-7,.,TRBV27,TGTGCCAGCAGTTTGGACAGCGCCTACGAGCAGTACTTC,CASSLDSAYEQYF
.,TRBJ1-5,.,TRBV15,TGTGCCACCAGCAGAGACGGCCGGGATCAGCCCCAGCATTTT,CATSRDGRDQPQHF
.,TRBJ2-1,TRBD2,TRBV19,TGTGCCAGTTCGGCGGGGGGCCAGTACAATGAGCAGTTCTTC,CASSAGGQYNEQFF
.,TRBJ1-1,TRBD1,TRBV5-1,TGCGCCAGCAGCTTGACACAGGGGGCGCGGACTGAAGCTTTCTTT,CASSLTQGARTEAFF
.,TRBJ1-4,.,TRBV6-5,TGTGCCAGCAGTTACTCGAGCAGGGGCACTAATGAAAAACTGTTTTTT,CASSYSSRGTNEKLFF
.,TRBJ1-1,TRBD1,TRBV19,TGTGCCAGTAGTCTCGACAGGGGGCTGAACACTGAAGCTTTCTTT,CASSLDRGLNTEAFF
few,TRBJ1-3,.,TRBV10-3,TGTGCCATCAGTGCCCTCGGGAGTTCGGGAAACACCATATATTTT,CAISALGSSGNTIYF